The 11 T cell receptor beta chains presented below share a single source sample, sequenced in a study of cytomegalovirus exposure and HLA in healthy donors. The study ran its PCR with 60 Vbeta and 13 Jbeta primers. Profiled with immunoSEQ multiplex PCR; TCRdb holds only in-frame clones, not every one. This repertoire includes around 100,000 clones. Sequenced input: PBMCs. The receptors stem from a man between 35 and 55 years old in good health and CMV-seropositive.

The V gene is TRBV5-1, the J gene TRBJ2-2; 8 positions match TRBD1. Germline V lookup: CDR1 SGHRS, CDR2 YFSETQ. Trimming took 1 base from V and 4 from J; bases not matched to a gene: 6. The CDR3 covers 16 residues. The CDR3 here is CASSLLQGAPTGELFF. The CDR3 DNA is TGCGCCAGCAGCTTGTTGCAGGGGGCGCCCACCGGGGAGCTGTTTTTT. Full variable domain (remainder filled in from reference TRBV5-1 and TRBJ2-2): KAGVTQTPRYLIKTRGQQVTLSCSPISGHRSVSWYQQTPGQGLQFLFEYFSETQRNKGNFPGRFSGRQFSNSRSEMNVSTLELGDSALYLCASSLLQGAPTGELFFGEGSRLTVL.

The chain combines TRBV6-6 with TRBJ1-1; D uncertain. The germline V gene has CDR1 MNHNY and CDR2 SVGAGI (reference sequence). Trimming took 0 bases from V and 1 from J, leaving 3 bases between them. This CDR3 has 13 residues. Written as DNA, the CDR3 is TGTGCCAGCAGTTACTCTCAGAACACTGAAGCTTTCTTT. Protein product: CASSYSQNTEAFF.

This chain joins TRBV5-5 and TRBJ1-1; D might be TRBD1 (6 bases). CDR1 is SGHKS, CDR2 YYEKEE, per germline (reference sequence). V lost 3 bases and J 0 bases, leaving 21 bases between the germline ends. The CDR3 extends over 18 amino acids. In DNA form, the CDR3 reads TGTGCCAGCAGCTCCATAGGTGAGGGGGTTGGGATGAACACTGAAGCTTTCTTT. Amino acids: CASSSIGEGVGMNTEAFF.

The gene calls are TRBV5-4 and TRBJ2-7; D not resolved. Germline CDR1 is SGHNT and CDR2 is YYREEE (reference sequence). V lost 0 bases to trimming and J lost 0 bases, with 7 bases between them. This CDR3 has 14 amino acids. The CDR3 nucleotides are TGTGCCAGCAGCTTGGAAACAGCCTCCTACGAGCAGTACTTC. This gives the protein CASSLETASYEQYF.

The J gene is TRBJ1-1, the V gene TRBV28; D is perhaps TRBD1 (5 bases). CDR1 MDHEN and CDR2 SYDVKM come from the germline V gene. V was shortened by 6 bases and J by 2 bases, with 10 bases between the two germline ends. The CDR3 covers 13 residues. The CDR3 DNA reads TGTGCCAGCAGGGGGGGACCCAACACTGAAGCTTTCTTT. The encoded protein is CASRGGPNTEAFF. The full variable domain, rest sourced from reference TRBV28 and TRBJ1-1, is DVKVTQSSRYLVKRTGEKVFLECVQDMDHENMFWYRQDPGLGLRLIYFSYDVKMKEKGDIPEGYSVSREKKERFSLILESASTNQTSMYLCASRGGPNTEAFFGQGTRLTVV.

V is TRBV6-5 and J is TRBJ1-2; a possible D gene is TRBD1 (5 bases). This CDR3 comprises 13 residues. Germline V lookup: CDR1 MNHEY, CDR2 SVGAGI. With 5 bases removed from V and 3 bases from J, the gap between germline ends came to 10 bases. CDR3 protein: CASSPQGYYGYTF. The CDR3, as DNA: TGTGCCAGCAGTCCGCAGGGCTACTATGGCTACACCTTC.

The gene calls are TRBV4-1 and TRBJ2-6; a possible D gene is TRBD1 (5 bases). With 3 bases removed from V and 0 bases from J, the gap between germline ends came to 9 bases. This CDR3 spans 16 amino acids. Germline V gene data show CDR1 as MGHRA and CDR2 as YSYEKL. CDR3 coding DNA: TGCGCCAGCAGCCAGGACATTTTCTCTGGGGCCAACGTCCTGACTTTC. This codes for CASSQDIFSGANVLTF.

The V call is TRBV2, the J call TRBJ2-5; 7 nucleotides align to TRBD2. The CDR3 extends over 13 amino acids. Losses at the gene ends were 8 bases for V and 4 bases for J; bases not matched to a gene: 7. CDR1 is SNHLY, CDR2 FYNNEI, per germline. CDR3 protein: CASDFPGGETQYF. The DNA of the CDR3 is TGTGCCAGCGATTTCCCGGGAGGAGAGACCCAGTACTTC.

The rearrangement uses TRBV2 and TRBJ2-7; no reliable D call. The CDR3 spans 12 residues. CDR1 SNHLY and CDR2 FYNNEI come from the germline V gene. The germline V and J ends were trimmed by 2 bases and 5 bases, with 7 bases remaining between them. For the CDR3, the DNA is TGTGCCAGCAGTGAACTCTACGACGAGCAGTACTTC. Translation: CASSELYDEQYF.

The CDR3 region is CASSSRGTYGYTF. CDR3 coding DNA: TGTGCCAGCAGTAGCAGGGGAACCTATGGCTACACCTTC. The chain recombines TRBV27 with TRBJ1-2, with a possible D match to TRBD1 (6 bases). The germline V gene encodes CDR1 MNHEY and CDR2 SMNVEV (reference sequence). The CDR3 extends over 13 amino acids. The V end was cut by 5 bases, the J end by 4 bases, with 11 bases between.

The V call is TRBV6-5, the J call TRBJ2-1; 9 nucleotides agree with TRBD2. The ends lost 4 bases at V and 7 bases at J; junction bases unmatched: 8. The CDR3 contains 15 residues. Germline V CDR1 and CDR2: MNHEY, SVGAGI. CDR3 sequence: CASSSSGRYTNEQFF. In DNA form, the CDR3 reads TGTGCCAGCAGTTCAAGCGGGAGGTACACAAATGAGCAGTTCTTC.